The 4 T cell receptor beta chains listed next were all sequenced from one sample in a study of spatial heterogeneity in lung cancer. Each CDR3 protein gets one entry after TCRdb re-called the 5' RACE reads with MiXCR. Altogether about 11,000 distinct CDR3 sequences are present, about a sixth being singletons, with the ten largest covering less than 65%. The time point here: sample taken at primary tumor resection. Tumor, nontumor lung or frozen PBMC supplied whole RNA that was sequenced unsorted. Sample: PBMCs, taken at surgery. The receptors were sampled from a male donor with early-stage non-small cell lung cancer.

Only a few counts were recorded for this clonotype. The genes are TRBV2 and TRBJ2-5, with a weak D call TRBD1 (6 bases). The V and J ends lost 6 bases and 1 base respectively, with 12 bases between them. The length of the CDR3 is 14 residues. The germline CDR1 and CDR2 sequences are SNHLY and FYNNEI. The CDR3 is CASREGHSQETQYF. CDR3 coding DNA: TGTGCCAGCAGAGAGGGACATTCCCAAGAGACCCAGTACTTC.

CDR3 in DNA: TGTGCCAGCAGCTCTAATTCACCCCTCCACTTT. Translation gives CASSSNSPLHF. The chain combines TRBV7-9 with TRBJ1-6; D remains unclear. Looked up from germline, CDR1 is SEHNR and CDR2 is FQNEAQ (reference sequence). V was pared by 4 bases and J by 6 bases, with 1 base between. This CDR3 has 11 residues.

At least ten counts were recorded for this clonotype. V is TRBV7-9 and J is TRBJ2-7; D is undetermined. Germline assignment: CDR1 SEHNR and CDR2 FQNEAQ (reference sequence). The ends were cut back, 4 bases at V and 7 bases at J, with 14 bases in the middle. There are 13 residues in the CDR3. The CDR3 nucleotides read TGTGCCAGCAGCTCCCCGGAAGTGGTTGAGCAGTACTTC. Amino acid sequence: CASSSPEVVEQYF.

This sequence joins TRBV5-1 and TRBJ2-7; 7 bases fit TRBD2. This CDR3 contains 15 residues. The V segment lost 4 bases and the J segment 2 bases; nucleotides outside the gene matches: 9. Germline V gene lookup returns CDR1 SGHRS and CDR2 YFSETQ. The CDR3 region is CASSPGLVGAYEQYF. The CDR3 DNA reads TGCGCCAGCAGCCCCGGACTAGTGGGAGCCTACGAGCAGTACTTC. The variable domain in full, with the rest retrieved from reference TRBV5-1 and TRBJ2-7, is KAGVTQTPRYLIKTRGQQVTLSCSPISGHRSVSWYQQTPGQGLQFLFEYFSETQRNKGNFPGRFSGRQFSNSRSEMNVSTLELGDSALYLCASSPGLVGAYEQYFGPGTRLTVT.